This passage covers 18 T cell receptor beta chains from one sample sequenced in a study of cytomegalovirus exposure and HLA in healthy donors. The PCR used 60 Vbeta and 13 Jbeta primers. Clones were sequenced by immunoSEQ multiplex PCR, and TCRdb holds only the in-frame ones, with some missing. This sample has about 130,000 clones, with approximately 80% found just once. The specimen sequenced was PBMCs. The receptors here all came from a woman aged 55-69 years in good health and CMV-seronegative.

The rearrangement joins TRBV27 to TRBJ1-5, with TRBD1 matching 9 bases. Germline CDR1 is MNHEY and CDR2 is SMNVEV (reference sequence). The V gene end was trimmed by 6 bases and the J gene end by 5 bases; junction bases not matched to a gene: 17. This CDR3 is built from 18 residues. CDR3 residues: CASRTAGLGQGFHQPQHF. The CDR3 DNA reads TGTGCCAGCAGAACCGCGGGGCTGGGACAGGGTTTCCATCAGCCCCAGCATTTT.

The chain joins TRBV10-1 to TRBJ2-1, with 11 bases identical to TRBD2. Trimming at V came to 3 bases and at J to 7 bases, leaving 11 bases not matched to a gene. The germline gives CDR1 WNHNN, CDR2 SYGVQD (reference sequence). CDR3 length: 17 amino acids. The CDR3 here is CASSDPPGTSGRNEQFF. CDR3 DNA: TGCGCCAGCAGTGACCCCCCAGGGACTAGCGGTCGGAATGAGCAGTTCTTC.

This clone was counted between two and nine times. V and J are TRBV7-9 and TRBJ2-2; perhaps TRBD2 as D (5 bases). CDR3 length equals 15 residues. Trimming stripped 1 base from V and 5 bases from J, with 11 bases between. Germline CDR1 is SEHNR and CDR2 is FQNEAQ (reference sequence). The CDR3 region is CASSLVRRTTGELFF. In DNA form, the CDR3 reads TGTGCCAGCAGCTTAGTGAGGCGGACTACCGGGGAGCTGTTTTTT. The full variable domain, rest sourced from reference TRBV7-9 and TRBJ2-2, is DTGVSQNPRHKITKRGQNVTFRCDPISEHNRLYWYRQTLGQGPEFLTYFQNEAQLEKSRLLSDRFSAERPKGSFSTLEIQRTEQGDSAMYLCASSLVRRTTGELFFGEGSRLTVL.

This sequence joins TRBV19 and TRBJ2-4; 8 positions match TRBD1. Looked up from germline, CDR1 is LNHDA and CDR2 is SQIVND (reference sequence). The trim removed 7 bases at V and 8 bases at J, leaving 4 bases unmatched. The CDR3 totals 12 residues. The CDR3 coding sequence is TGTGCCAGTAAAGACAGGGGTTACATTCAGTACTTC. It yields the protein CASKDRGYIQYF.

This chain uses TRBV7-9 with TRBJ2-3; tentatively, D is TRBD2 (6 bases). Germline lookup yields CDR1 SEHNR and CDR2 FQNEAQ (reference sequence). This CDR3 has 15 amino acids. Trimming cost V 5 bases and J 0 bases, with 12 bases left between them. CDR3: CASSLTRSSTDTQYF. Here the CDR3 DNA reads TGTGCCAGCAGCCTGACTAGGTCTAGCACAGATACGCAGTATTTT.

The chain has TRBV9 and TRBJ2-5, with a possible D match to TRBD2 (5 bases). Trimming took 0 bases from V and 4 from J, leaving 13 bases between them. Germline assignment: CDR1 SGDLS and CDR2 YYNGEE. This CDR3 has 15 residues. As DNA, the CDR3 is TGTGCCAGCAGCGTAGAGTCGGGGTGGGGAGAGACCCAGTACTTC. Amino acids: CASSVESGWGETQYF.

The rearrangement links TRBV5-4 to TRBJ2-3; D is undetermined. Trimming took 0 bases from V and 1 from J, leaving 9 bases between them. Germline V lookup: CDR1 SGHNT, CDR2 YYREEE (reference sequence). This CDR3 is 15 amino acids long. CDR3 in DNA: TGTGCCAGCAGCTTGGCCCTCCGGGGCACAGATACGCAGTATTTT. Encoded protein: CASSLALRGTDTQYF.

The chain's CDR3 is CASSNGGAYYGYTF. CDR3 nucleotides: TGTGCCAGTAGTAATGGTGGGGCTTACTATGGCTACACCTTC. The chain uses TRBV19 and TRBJ1-2; maybe TRBD1 (5 bases). The ends were cut back, 4 bases at V and 3 bases at J, with 12 bases in the middle. CDR1 and CDR2 from the germline V gene are LNHDA and SQIVND (reference sequence). CDR3 length: 14 amino acids.

This clone was found a few times. This sequence joins TRBV10-1 and TRBJ2-7; 14 positions match TRBD2. The V and J ends lost 6 bases and 3 bases, in that order; junction bases with no gene match: 4. The CDR3 is made up of 15 amino acids. Germline V CDR1 and CDR2: WNHNN, SYGVQD (reference sequence). For the CDR3, the DNA is TGCGCCAGCAGCGAAGGGACTAGCGGGAGCTACGAGCAGTACTTC. Translated, it gives CASSEGTSGSYEQYF.

This sequence joins TRBV6-1 and TRBJ2-2; TRBD2 matches 12 bases. CDR1 is MNHNS, CDR2 SASEGT, per germline. V was pared by 0 bases and J by 7 bases, with 9 bases of the junction left unmatched. The CDR3 is 18 amino acids. CDR3 region: CASSEAVTSGSLGGELFF. CDR3 coding DNA: TGTGCCAGCAGTGAAGCTGTGACTAGCGGGAGTTTGGGCGGGGAGCTGTTTTTT.

The chain uses TRBV7-9 and TRBJ1-1; 9 bases match TRBD1. The CDR3 runs 14 residues. V lost 4 bases and J lost 4; bases outside the gene matches: 4. The germline CDR1 and CDR2 sequences are SEHNR and FQNEAQ (reference sequence). The CDR3 spells CASSSGQGSTEAFF. The CDR3 bases are TGTGCCAGCAGCTCTGGACAGGGGAGCACTGAAGCTTTCTTT.

The genes are TRBV2 and TRBJ2-7, with TRBD2 matching over 12 bases. This CDR3 has 15 amino acids. The germline gives CDR1 SNHLY, CDR2 FYNNEI. J gave up 6 bases and V 7 bases, and 10 bases lay outside the gene matches. The CDR3 is CASKTSGSLLGEQYF. CDR3 sequence (DNA): TGTGCCAGCAAGACTAGCGGGAGTCTCTTAGGCGAGCAGTACTTC. Filled out from reference TRBV2 and TRBJ2-7, the complete variable domain reads EPEVTQTPSHQVTQMGQEVILRCVPISNHLYFYWYRQILGQKVEFLVSFYNNEISEKSEIFDDQFSVERPDGSNFTLKIRSTKLEDSAMYFCASKTSGSLLGEQYFGPGTRLTVT.

V and J are TRBV28 and TRBJ2-3; D is uncertain. CDR1 and CDR2 from the germline V gene are MDHEN and SYDVKM. Trimming left V 6 bases short and J 6 bases short, with 10 bases between. The CDR3 spans 12 residues. The CDR3 protein is CASSPGRDTQYF. Here the CDR3 DNA reads TGTGCCAGCAGCCCGGGTCGCGATACGCAGTATTTT.

On this clone: This same CDR3 is encoded by further DNA sequences in the sample. The CDR3 coding sequence is TGTGCCAGCAGCGTAGGGCCTGACAGTTACGAGCAGTACTTC. Protein product: CASSVGPDSYEQYF. The V gene is TRBV9, the J gene TRBJ2-7; D might be TRBD1 (5 bases). Germline values: CDR1 SGDLS, CDR2 YYNGEE. Trimming removed 0 bases at V and 4 bases at J, with 11 bases between. The CDR3 covers 14 residues. The variable domain in full, completed from reference TRBV9 and TRBJ2-7, reads DSGVTQTPKHLITATGQRVTLRCSPRSGDLSVYWYQQSLDQGLQFLIQYYNGEERAKGNILERFSAQQFPDLHSELNLSSLELGDSALYFCASSVGPDSYEQYFGPGTRLTVT.

The chain has TRBV7-9 and TRBJ1-4; no definite D call. The length of the CDR3 is 17 residues. Germline V gene lookup returns CDR1 SEHNR and CDR2 FQNEAQ (reference sequence). Trimming left V 5 bases short and J 3 bases short, with 19 bases between. The CDR3 region is CASSLSDSSRANEKLFF. In DNA, the CDR3 is TGTGCCAGCAGCCTCTCGGACTCTTCTAGGGCTAATGAAAAACTGTTTTTT.

The V call is TRBV7-3, the J call TRBJ2-1; a weak D match, TRBD1 (6 bases). V lost 5 bases to trimming and J lost 5 bases, with 10 bases between them. The germline V gene encodes CDR1 SGHTA and CDR2 FQGTGA. This CDR3 has 13 residues. For the CDR3, the DNA is TGTGCCAGCAGCCGACAGGCTAACAATGAGCAGTTCTTC. Translated: CASSRQANNEQFF.

This chain connects TRBV5-6 to TRBJ2-7; 8 bases fit TRBD2. This CDR3 comprises 14 residues. The V segment lost 6 bases and the J segment 8 bases; nucleotides outside the gene matches: 13. Germline lookup yields CDR1 SGHDT and CDR2 YYEEEE. CDR3 amino acids: CASTTAGELAQQYF. As DNA, the CDR3 is TGTGCCAGCACCACAGCGGGAGAGTTAGCTCAGCAGTACTTC.

This clone was observed once. The chain combines TRBV30 with TRBJ2-3, with 7 positions matching TRBD2. V was clipped by 0 bases and J by 5 bases; unmatched bases: 8. This CDR3 has 15 residues. CDR1 and CDR2 from the germline V gene are GTSNPN and SVGIG (reference sequence). Here the CDR3 reads CAWSVGSGAVDTQYF. The DNA of the CDR3 is TGTGCCTGGAGTGTAGGGAGCGGGGCGGTAGATACGCAGTATTTT.